A single sample is the source of the 14 T cell receptor beta chains below, sequenced in a study of blood T cell repertoires in COVID-19. Some clones are missing from TCRdb's copy, which holds only in-frame ones; the method was immunoSEQ multiplex PCR. The sample has around 200,000 clones, about 86% seen once. The source material was peripheral blood. These receptors were taken from a man aged 18 to 30 with active or convalescent COVID-19.

J is TRBJ2-1 and V is TRBV21-1; TRBD2 was called by the table and not checked on the DNA. TRBV21-1 represents a pseudogene. CDR3 size: 16 residues. The CDR3 loop reads CASSNEGTSGDNEQFF. The CDR3 DNA follows: TGTGCCAGCAGCAATGAGGGGACTAGCGGGGACAATGAGCAGTTCTTC.

The V gene is TRBV27, the J gene TRBJ2-1; 8 bases are shared with TRBD2. Per germline, CDR1 MNHEY and CDR2 SMNVEV (reference sequence). The V gene end was trimmed by 4 bases and the J gene end by 4 bases; junction bases not matched to a gene: 6. The CDR3 spans 15 residues. The CDR3 protein is CASSWAGTSYNEQFF. The CDR3 coding sequence is TGTGCCAGCAGTTGGGCCGGGACTAGTTACAATGAGCAGTTCTTC.

The rearrangement uses TRBV3-1 (or the pseudogene TRBV3-2) and TRBJ2-2; D ambiguous. This CDR3 has 17 amino acids. V was pared by 4 bases and J by 0 bases, with 15 bases between. Germline values: CDR1 LGHDT, CDR2 YNNKEL (reference sequence). In DNA form, the CDR3 reads TGTGCCAGCAGCCCTGTGAGTCCGATCGCGAACACCGGGGAGCTGTTTTTT. Its protein product is CASSPVSPIANTGELFF.

The rearrangement links TRBV27 to TRBJ1-1, with 8 bases aligning to TRBD1. CDR1 is MNHEY and CDR2 is SMNVEV in the germline V gene (reference sequence). CDR3 length equals 13 residues. V was clipped by 6 bases and J by 12 bases; unmatched bases: 12. DNA for the CDR3: TGTGCCAGCAGCCCCGGTCCGGGACAGGTGACTTTCTTT. This gives the protein CASSPGPGQVTFF.

The chain employs TRBV7-9 and TRBJ1-2; D not certain. The length of the CDR3 is 13 residues. V dropped 0 bases and J dropped 8 bases, with 10 bases sitting between them. The germline V gene encodes CDR1 SEHNR and CDR2 FQNEAQ (reference sequence). The CDR3 reads CASSLAGSGGYTF. The CDR3 region has the DNA TGTGCCAGCAGCTTAGCCGGGTCCGGAGGCTACACCTTC.

J is TRBJ2-7 and V is TRBV5-6; tentatively, D is TRBD2 (5 bases). Between the trimmed V and J ends, which lost 0 bases and 4 bases, there was a span of 8 bases. The length of the CDR3 is 13 residues. Germline CDR1 is SGHDT and CDR2 is YYEEEE. CDR3 in amino acids: CASSLVAGYEQYV. The CDR3 DNA sequence: TGTGCCAGCAGCTTGGTTGCGGGTTACGAGCAGTACGTC.

The chain combines TRBV5-1 with TRBJ1-2; tentative D call: TRBD1 (6 bases). This CDR3 spans 15 amino acids. Germline V gene lookup returns CDR1 SGHRS and CDR2 YFSETQ. The germline V and J ends were trimmed by 2 bases and 7 bases, with 18 bases remaining between them. CDR3 in amino acids: CASSLYRDNYSGYTF. The CDR3 DNA reads TGCGCCAGCAGCTTATACAGGGACAACTACTCTGGCTACACCTTC.

The J gene is TRBJ1-1, the V gene TRBV18, with 7 bases matching TRBD1. Germline loops: CDR1 KGHSH, CDR2 LQKENI. CDR3 length: 14 amino acids. With 4 bases clipped from V and 3 bases from J, the junction kept 5 bases outside the gene matches. DNA for the CDR3: TGTGCCAGCTCACAACTTACAGGGGACACTGAAGCTTTCTTT. It codes for CASSQLTGDTEAFF.

The V gene is TRBV27, the J gene TRBJ2-7; tentatively, D is TRBD2 (6 bases). Germline V lookup: CDR1 MNHEY, CDR2 SMNVEV (reference sequence). CDR3 length equals 14 residues. The V and J ends lost 2 bases and 1 base respectively, with 9 bases between them. DNA of the CDR3: TGTGCCAGCAGTTTAATGGGAGGATCCTACGAGCAGTACTTC. Translation gives CASSLMGGSYEQYF.

This chain uses TRBV6-5 with TRBJ1-6; 7 bases are shared with TRBD1. The germline V gene has CDR1 MNHEY and CDR2 SVGAGI. This CDR3 spans 16 amino acids. After removal of 2 bases from V and 7 bases from J, the junction contained 8 bases not matched to a gene. Written as DNA, the CDR3 is TGTGCCAGCAGTTACCCACCGACAGGGTTGAATTCACCCCTCCACTTT. Its protein product is CASSYPPTGLNSPLHF.

The V and J genes are TRBV3-1 (or the pseudogene TRBV3-2) and TRBJ2-1, with 11 bases aligning to TRBD2. Trimming took 0 bases from V and 7 from J; bases not matched to a gene: 8. CDR3 length: 17 residues. Looked up from germline, CDR1 is LGHDT and CDR2 is YNNKEL (reference sequence). In DNA form, the CDR3 reads TGTGCCAGCAGCCAAGAGGGGGGGACTAGCGGACGGAATGAGCAGTTCTTC. As protein: CASSQEGGTSGRNEQFF.

V is TRBV15 and J is TRBJ2-5, with D perhaps matching TRBD1 (5 bases). V dropped 1 base and J dropped 0 bases, with 9 bases sitting between them. The germline CDR1 and CDR2 sequences are LNHNV and YYDKDF (reference sequence). The CDR3 length is 15 residues. This CDR3 reads CATSRVGQNQETQYF. As DNA, the CDR3 is TGTGCCACCAGCAGAGTGGGGCAGAACCAAGAGACCCAGTACTTC.

This rearrangement joins TRBV3-1 (or the pseudogene TRBV3-2) to TRBJ1-4; the D gene is possibly TRBD1 (6 bases). Per germline, CDR1 LGHDT and CDR2 YNNKEL (reference sequence). The CDR3 is 17 amino acids. Trimming removed 1 base from V and 7 bases from J, with 19 bases in between. The CDR3 sequence is CASSQGLHRAGGEKLFF. CDR3 sequence (DNA): TGTGCCAGCAGCCAAGGGCTCCACAGGGCTGGAGGTGAAAAACTGTTTTTT.

This chain joins TRBV18 and TRBJ2-2; TRBD1 is a possible D gene (5 bases). The germline V gene encodes CDR1 KGHSH and CDR2 LQKENI. This CDR3 has 15 amino acids. Trimming left V 3 bases short and J 3 bases short, with 11 bases between. The CDR3 here is CASSPERGYTGELFF. CDR3 DNA: TGTGCCAGCTCACCGGAAAGGGGTTACACCGGGGAGCTGTTTTTT.